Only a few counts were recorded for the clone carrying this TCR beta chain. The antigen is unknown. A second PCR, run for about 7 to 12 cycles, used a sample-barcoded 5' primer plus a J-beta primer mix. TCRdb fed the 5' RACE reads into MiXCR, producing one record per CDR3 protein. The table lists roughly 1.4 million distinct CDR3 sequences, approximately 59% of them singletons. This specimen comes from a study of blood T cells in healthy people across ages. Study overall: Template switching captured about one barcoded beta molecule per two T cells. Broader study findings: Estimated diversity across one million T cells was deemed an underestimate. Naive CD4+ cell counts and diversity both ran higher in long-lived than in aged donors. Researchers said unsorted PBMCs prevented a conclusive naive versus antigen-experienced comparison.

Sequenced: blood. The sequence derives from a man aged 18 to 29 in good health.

For the CDR3, the DNA is TGTGCCAGCAGCTCCGTCTACTATGGCTACACCTTC. It yields the protein CASSSVYYGYTF. The chain carries TRBV7-9 and TRBJ1-2; no reliable D call. The germline V and J ends were trimmed by 4 bases and 3 bases, with 6 bases remaining between them. CDR1 is SEHNR and CDR2 is FQNEAQ in the germline V gene (reference sequence). The CDR3 loop spans 12 amino acids.